Each of the 25 T cell receptor beta chains below was sequenced from the same sample in a study of T cells in Graves' hyperthyroidism and ophthalmopathy. Amplification targeted TCR beta CDR3 regions from RNA transcripts. With the HTBI primer set, the TCR CDR3 went through a first round of RT-PCR. TCRdb ran MiXCR on the multiplex PCR reads and lists one entry per CDR3 protein. The sample contains fewer than 850,000 distinct CDR3 sequences, 17% of which appear only once. The sequencing sample was made of blood. The source of these receptors is a man aged 50-59 years with Graves' hyperthyroidism.

This clonotype showed up many times. The genes are TRBV28 and TRBJ2-1; the match to TRBD1 covers 11 bases. CDR1 and CDR2 (germline): MDHEN, SYDVKM. The V segment lost 5 bases and the J segment 4 bases; nucleotides outside the gene matches: 7. The CDR3 loop spans 16 amino acids. The CDR3 DNA reads TGTGCCAGCAGTGGGACAGGGGGACCGCGGTACAATGAGCAGTTCTTC. Its protein product is CASSGTGGPRYNEQFF.

This clonotype came up a few times. The CDR3 here is CASSYTTSGSGGSSTDTQYF. CDR3 coding DNA: TGCGCCAGCAGCTATACGACTAGCGGGAGTGGGGGGTCAAGCACAGATACGCAGTATTTT. The chain uses TRBV5-1 and TRBJ2-3, with TRBD2 matching 12 bases. The V and J ends lost 3 bases and 0 bases, in that order; junction bases with no gene match: 14. This CDR3 contains 20 residues. Germline CDR1 is SGHRS and CDR2 is YFSETQ.

This clonotype was recorded at least ten times. The V and J genes are TRBV3-1 and TRBJ2-1; 11 bases are a match to TRBD2. The CDR3 sequence is 18 residues long. V lost 1 base, J lost 7 bases, and 12 bases stayed unmatched. Germline V gene data show CDR1 as LGHDT and CDR2 as YNNKEL (reference sequence). CDR3 region: CASSQAKTSGNSRNEQFF. The CDR3 DNA reads as TGTGCCAGCAGCCAAGCCAAGACTAGCGGGAACTCTAGGAATGAGCAGTTCTTC.

This clonotype was seen repeatedly, ten times or more. The chain is built from TRBV12-3 or TRBV12-4 and TRBJ1-4; tentative D call: TRBD1 (6 bases). The CDR3 contains 15 residues. V lost 5 bases, J lost 7 bases, and 17 bases lay in between. CDR3 bases: TGTGCCAGCAGTACCCTACAGGGCTTAGGTGAAAAACTGTTTTTT. It is translated as CASSTLQGLGEKLFF.

Ten or more counts support this clonotype. The chain is built from TRBV28 and TRBJ1-2; 9 bases are a match to TRBD1. V trimming: 10 bases; J trimming: 3 bases; junction bases outside the gene matches: 15. The CDR3 loop spans 16 amino acids. Germline V gene lookup returns CDR1 MDHEN and CDR2 SYDVKM. The CDR3 loop reads CAIRKQGARGDYGYTF. The CDR3 bases are TGTGCCATCAGAAAACAGGGGGCGCGAGGCGACTATGGCTACACCTTC.

This clonotype has a count of ten or more. The chain's CDR3 is CASRAGTVIYEQYF. In nucleotides, the CDR3 is TGTGCCAGCAGAGCCGGGACAGTGATCTACGAGCAGTACTTC. V is TRBV2 and J is TRBJ2-7; 7 nucleotides line up with TRBD1. The CDR3 loop spans 14 amino acids. The germline V gene has CDR1 SNHLY and CDR2 FYNNEI. V shed 6 bases and J 3 bases; nucleotides not matched to a gene: 8.

This clonotype has ten or more counts. This chain uses TRBV7-9 with TRBJ1-4; 9 bases fit TRBD1. Germline CDR1 and CDR2: SEHNR and FQNEAQ (reference sequence). V was pared by 4 bases and J by 7 bases, with 4 bases of the junction left unmatched. The CDR3 covers 14 residues. Here the CDR3 reads CASSSDRGGEKLFF. The CDR3 region has the DNA TGTGCCAGCAGCTCGGACAGGGGAGGTGAAAAACTGTTTTTT. Drawing the rest from reference TRBV7-9 and TRBJ1-4, the complete variable domain is DTGVSQNPRHKITKRGQNVTFRCDPISEHNRLYWYRQTLGQGPEFLTYFQNEAQLEKSRLLSDRFSAERPKGSFSTLEIQRTEQGDSAMYLCASSSDRGGEKLFFGSGTQLSVL.

The chain uses TRBV5-4 and TRBJ1-2; D gene uncertain. CDR3 length: 18 amino acids. Germline CDR1 and CDR2: SGHNT and YYREEE (reference sequence). The germline V and J ends were trimmed by 4 bases and 1 base, with 23 bases remaining between them. CDR3 DNA sequence: TGTGCCAGCAGCCCGGCGGGTCCGGGTCTGTCGGGTAACTATGGCTACACCTTC. Its protein product is CASSPAGPGLSGNYGYTF.

This clonotype was found many times. The rearrangement uses TRBV6-1 and TRBJ1-2; D is perhaps TRBD1 (5 bases). This CDR3 is 15 amino acids long. V was shortened by 7 bases and J by 7 bases, with 22 bases between the two germline ends. Germline V gives CDR1 MNHNS, CDR2 SASEGT. This CDR3 is CASTLTGTPSRGYTF. CDR3 in DNA: TGTGCCAGCACCCTCACCGGGACGCCAAGTCGTGGCTACACCTTC.

Ten or more counts support this clonotype. This chain links TRBV30 with TRBJ1-5; the D gene is possibly TRBD1 (5 bases). Germline loops: CDR1 GTSNPN, CDR2 SVGIG (reference sequence). This CDR3 contains 14 residues. The V gene lost 3 bases and the J gene lost 3 bases, with 12 bases spanning the gap. The CDR3 reads CAWRKTGLNQPQHF. Written as DNA, the CDR3 is TGTGCCTGGAGGAAAACAGGACTCAATCAGCCCCAGCATTTT. Full variable domain (remainder filled in from reference TRBV30 and TRBJ1-5): SQTIHQWPATLVQPVGSPLSLECTVEGTSNPNLYWYRQAAGRGLQLLFYSVGIGQISSEVPQNLSASRPQDRQFILSSKKLLLSDSGFYLCAWRKTGLNQPQHFGDGTRLSIL.

The chain combines TRBV5-1 with TRBJ2-7; D may be TRBD2 (5 bases). Germline assignment: CDR1 SGHRS and CDR2 YFSETQ. V was shortened by 4 bases and J by 0 bases, with 14 bases between the two germline ends. This CDR3 comprises 15 residues. CDR3 coding DNA: TGCGCCAGCAGCGGAGGCAGGATGAGCTCCTACGAGCAGTACTTC. It encodes CASSGGRMSSYEQYF.

A remark on this clonotype: A read error may account for a junction end that differs from germline. The rearrangement links TRBV28 to TRBJ1-5, with no clear D. Germline V gene lookup returns CDR1 MDHEN and CDR2 SYDVKM. This CDR3 region has 10 residues. The CDR3 DNA sequence: TGTGTCAGCAGTTTACGGCCCCAGCATTTT. Residues: CVSSLRPQHF.

This clonotype was seen at least ten times. The chain is built from TRBV6-6 and TRBJ1-2; no reliable D call. There are 15 residues in the CDR3. Germline loops: CDR1 MNHNY, CDR2 SVGAGI (reference sequence). Trimming took 0 bases from V and 3 from J, leaving 11 bases between them. The CDR3 loop reads CASSYSRLGDYGYTF. CDR3 DNA: TGTGCCAGCAGTTACTCCAGATTAGGAGACTATGGCTACACCTTC.

This clonotype has a handful of counts. The chain links TRBV6-1 to TRBJ1-1; D is unresolved. The germline V and J ends were trimmed by 6 bases and 9 bases, with 14 bases remaining between them. The CDR3 runs to 12 residues. Germline V gene sequence: CDR1 MNHNS, CDR2 SASEGT. DNA of the CDR3: TGTGCCAGCAGCCGGTCCCAACAGAAAGCTTTCTTT. Its translation: CASSRSQQKAFF.

This chain connects TRBV7-9 to TRBJ2-1; D may be TRBD2 (5 bases). The CDR3 has 14 residues. V lost 1 base, J lost 6 bases, and 10 bases lay in between. In germline, CDR1 is SEHNR, CDR2 FQNEAQ (reference sequence). In nucleotides, the CDR3 is TGTGCCAGCAGCTTAGTGGGAGATCTCAATGAGCAGTTCTTC. Protein product: CASSLVGDLNEQFF. Full variable domain (remainder filled in from reference TRBV7-9 and TRBJ2-1): DTGVSQNPRHKITKRGQNVTFRCDPISEHNRLYWYRQTLGQGPEFLTYFQNEAQLEKSRLLSDRFSAERPKGSFSTLEIQRTEQGDSAMYLCASSLVGDLNEQFFGPGTRLTVL.

In this sample, this clonotype turned up many times. The chain is built from TRBV7-2 and TRBJ1-2, with D hard to call. This CDR3 spans 13 amino acids. V lost 4 bases and J 8 bases, leaving 14 bases between the germline ends. Germline V lookup: CDR1 SGHTA, CDR2 FQGNSA. In nucleotides, the CDR3 is TGTGCCAGCAGCTCAGCAGGAGAGCTCGGCTACACCTTC. Amino acids: CASSSAGELGYTF. Variable domain in full (rest from reference TRBV7-2 and TRBJ1-2): GAGVSQSPSNKVTEKGKDVELRCDPISGHTALYWYRQSLGQGLEFLIYFQGNSAPDKSGLPSDRFSAERTGGSVSTLTIQRTQQEDSAVYLCASSSAGELGYTFGSGTRLTVV.

This clonotype showed up many times. V is TRBV11-2 and J is TRBJ2-1; 11 bases fit TRBD2. From germline, CDR1 is SGHAT and CDR2 FQNNGV. The CDR3 runs 18 residues. V lost 2 bases to trimming and J lost 9 bases; unmatched junction nucleotides: 15. As DNA, the CDR3 is TGTGCCAGCAGCTTAAGATCAGCCGTAGCGGGAGGGCCAGGTGAGCAGTTCTTC. Its protein product is CASSLRSAVAGGPGEQFF. The whole variable domain, filled in from reference TRBV11-2 and TRBJ2-1, reads EAGVAQSPRYKIIEKRQSVAFWCNPISGHATLYWYQQILGQGPKLLIQFQNNGVVDDSQLPKDRFSAERLKGVDSTLKIQPAKLEDSAVYLCASSLRSAVAGGPGEQFFGPGTRLTVL.

This clonotype was counted only a few times. The chain recombines TRBV19 with TRBJ2-2, with D perhaps TRBD2 (5 bases). Germline V lookup: CDR1 LNHDA, CDR2 SQIVND (reference sequence). V was shortened by 8 bases and J by 0 bases, with 22 bases between the two germline ends. The length of the CDR3 is 18 residues. As DNA, the CDR3 is TGTGCCAGTGTGGACTCTAGGTGGGGAAGCGCGAACACCGGGGAGCTGTTTTTT. It yields the protein CASVDSRWGSANTGELFF.

This clonotype turned up a few times. This chain joins TRBV29-1 and TRBJ2-1, with 14 bases aligning to TRBD2. Unmatched junction bases numbered 7, after V lost 6 bases and J lost 3 bases. The germline CDR1 and CDR2 sequences are SQVTM and ANQGSEA. The CDR3 length is 16 residues. The CDR3 DNA follows: TGCAGCGTGGAGACTAGCGGGAGGGCCCTCTACAATGAGCAGTTCTTC. Its translation: CSVETSGRALYNEQFF.

This clonotype was observed many times. This chain uses TRBV28 with TRBJ2-2, with D tentatively TRBD1 or TRBD2 (5 bases each). The V end was cut by 4 bases, the J end by 4 bases, with 22 bases between. CDR3 length: 18 residues. Looked up from germline, CDR1 is MDHEN and CDR2 is SYDVKM. CDR3 sequence (DNA): TGTGCCAGCAGTTCACCTCCCGGGACGGCTTACGGCACCGGGGAGCTGTTTTTT. This gives the protein CASSSPPGTAYGTGELFF.

This clonotype showed up just a few times. V usage is TRBV27 and J usage is TRBJ2-7, with no clear D. There are 15 residues in the CDR3. CDR1 and CDR2 from the germline V gene are MNHEY and SMNVEV (reference sequence). Trimming shortened V by 0 bases and J by 2 bases, and 11 bases separated the two germline ends. CDR3 in DNA: TGTGCCAGCAGTTTATCGGGTGCTTCAACCTACGAGCAGTACTTC. Translating it yields CASSLSGASTYEQYF.

This clonotype was found a few times. The J gene is TRBJ2-7, the V gene TRBV9, with a tentative D call TRBD2 (5 bases). V was cut by 0 bases and J by 3 bases, with 16 bases left in between. Looked up from germline, CDR1 is SGDLS and CDR2 is YYNGEE. This CDR3 is built from 16 residues. The DNA of the CDR3 is TGTGCCAGCAGCGTAGGCACTAGTTCCCCCTACTACGAGCAGTACTTC. Translating gives CASSVGTSSPYYEQYF.

The rearrangement links TRBV7-8 to TRBJ2-5; D gene uncertain. V was shortened by 1 base and J by 0 bases, with 9 bases between the two germline ends. The CDR3 contains 15 residues. Germline V gene sequence: CDR1 SGHVS, CDR2 FQNEAQ. The CDR3 DNA is TGTGCCAGCAGCTTAGTTACCCTGTACCAAGAGACCCAGTACTTC. It yields the protein CASSLVTLYQETQYF.

V and J are TRBV6-1 and TRBJ2-3, with D possibly matching TRBD2 (5 bases). Deletions cut 8 bases from V and 1 base from J, with 16 bases between. The germline V gene has CDR1 MNHNS and CDR2 SASEGT. The CDR3 runs 15 residues. The CDR3 DNA reads as TGTGCCAGCGGACTCTACACCCGCGGCACAGATACGCAGTATTTT. Protein sequence: CASGLYTRGTDTQYF.

This clonotype was observed at least ten times. This sequence joins TRBV20-1 and TRBJ1-2; D gene uncertain. Deletions cut 3 bases from V and 0 bases from J, with 8 bases between. The CDR3 contains 13 residues. The germline CDR1 and CDR2 sequences are DFQATT and SNEGSKA (reference sequence). This chain's CDR3 is CSASRNPNYGYTF. In DNA, the CDR3 is TGCAGTGCTAGTAGGAACCCTAACTATGGCTACACCTTC.